This TCR beta chain was sequenced during a study of cytomegalovirus exposure and HLA in healthy donors. There are 16 residues in the CDR3. Germline CDR1 reads KGHSH; CDR2 reads LQKENI. With 3 bases removed from V and 0 bases from J, the gap between germline ends came to 12 bases. Use of 60 Vbeta and 13 Jbeta primers characterized the PCR. Generated by immunoSEQ multiplex PCR, the TCRdb table keeps only in-frame clones and is missing some. The sample table sets out around 140,000 clones. This sequence originates from a male donor in good health and CMV-seronegative. The rearrangement uses TRBV18 and TRBJ1-3, with D possibly being TRBD1 (5 bases). The specimen was PBMCs. CDR3 residues: CASSPGLPSSGNTIYF. The CDR3, as DNA: TGTGCCAGCTCACCGGGACTCCCTAGCTCTGGAAACACCATATATTTT.